The 22 T cell receptor beta chains in this list originate from one sample, sequenced in a study of cytomegalovirus exposure and HLA in healthy donors. Profiled with immunoSEQ multiplex PCR; TCRdb holds only in-frame clones, not every one. The sample shows approximately 200,000 clones, 70% to 85% of them seen only once. The sequenced sample was PBMCs. The source of these receptors is a woman under 40 in good health and CMV-seropositive.

The chain recombines TRBV27 with TRBJ2-7; 10 nucleotides agree with TRBD1. This CDR3 comprises 12 residues. V trimming: 8 bases; J trimming: 5 bases; junction bases outside the gene matches: 3. CDR1 is MNHEY and CDR2 is SMNVEV in the germline V gene (reference sequence). Here the CDR3 reads CASRDRGNEQYF. Written as DNA, the CDR3 is TGTGCCAGCCGGGACAGGGGTAACGAGCAGTACTTC.

This chain uses TRBV5-1 with TRBJ2-5; possibly TRBD1 for D (5 bases). This CDR3 has 14 residues. V lost 4 bases and J lost 1, with 11 bases in between. Germline V gene lookup returns CDR1 SGHRS and CDR2 YFSETQ. CDR3 sequence reads: CASSAGQLQETQYF. The CDR3, as DNA: TGCGCCAGCAGCGCCGGACAACTCCAAGAGACCCAGTACTTC.

This chain links TRBV6-5 with TRBJ1-5; TRBD1 aligns across 9 bases. Per the germline V gene, CDR1 is MNHEY and CDR2 is SVGAGI. The CDR3 has 15 residues. V lost 8 bases, J lost 0 bases, and 5 bases stayed unmatched. Here the CDR3 DNA reads TGTGCCAGCGACAGGGGGGGAAATAGCAATCAGCCCCAGCATTTT. This translates into CASDRGGNSNQPQHF.

The V gene is TRBV19, the J gene TRBJ2-2, with TRBD1 matching 8 bases. Germline lookup yields CDR1 LNHDA and CDR2 SQIVND (reference sequence). The CDR3 is 15 amino acids. V lost 1 base and J lost 5; bases outside the gene matches: 3. The CDR3 DNA sequence: TGTGCCAGTAGTATAGGGACAGGGTATACCGGGGAGCTGTTTTTT. Amino acids: CASSIGTGYTGELFF.

The chain joins TRBV7-9 to TRBJ1-1, with TRBD1 as a possible D gene (5 bases). Trimming took off 4 bases at V and 2 bases at J, with 8 bases between the two ends. Germline-derived CDR1 and CDR2 are SEHNR and FQNEAQ (reference sequence). The CDR3 runs 13 residues. The CDR3 nucleotides are TGTGCCAGCAGCTATACAGGAAACACTGAAGCTTTCTTT. The encoded protein is CASSYTGNTEAFF.

This chain connects TRBV5-1 to TRBJ1-4; D is perhaps TRBD1 (5 bases). This CDR3 is built from 14 residues. Germline CDR1 and CDR2: SGHRS and YFSETQ. Trimming stripped 4 bases from V and 4 bases from J, with 11 bases between. As DNA, the CDR3 is TGCGCCAGCAGCCCGGACAACCGTAATGAAAAACTGTTTTTT. It encodes CASSPDNRNEKLFF.

The chain combines TRBV27 with TRBJ1-1, with D possibly TRBD1 on 6 matching bases. V gave up 2 bases and J gave up 7 bases, with 14 bases separating them. CDR1 MNHEY and CDR2 SMNVEV come from the germline V gene (reference sequence). CDR3 length equals 14 residues. The CDR3 sequence: CASSLSREGDEAFF. CDR3 nucleotide sequence: TGTGCCAGCAGTTTAAGTCGGGAGGGGGATGAAGCTTTCTTT.

CDR3 residues: CASTKGDRVNEQFF. CDR3 nucleotide sequence: TGTGCCAGCACCAAAGGCGACAGGGTGAATGAGCAGTTCTTC. The rearrangement links TRBV25-1 to TRBJ2-1; TRBD1 matches 7 bases. V dropped 7 bases and J dropped 7; count of bases not matched to a gene: 10. Per the germline V gene, CDR1 is MGHDK and CDR2 is SYGVNS. This CDR3 region has 14 residues.

This chain links TRBV10-3 with TRBJ2-7, with 9 positions matching TRBD2. Germline V lookup: CDR1 ENHRY, CDR2 SYGVKD. V was pared by 8 bases and J by 3 bases, with 26 bases of the junction left unmatched. The CDR3 sequence is 20 residues long. The CDR3 region is CAIPPRDPGLAKRRVYEQYF. The CDR3 coding sequence is TGTGCCATCCCCCCCCGCGACCCGGGACTAGCTAAGAGAAGGGTCTACGAGCAGTACTTC.

The chain combines TRBV27 with TRBJ2-1; D is possibly TRBD1 (6 bases). The CDR3 is 17 residues long. Trimming pared 4 bases from V and 4 bases from J, leaving 20 bases between. Per the germline V gene, CDR1 is MNHEY and CDR2 is SMNVEV (reference sequence). The CDR3 protein is CASSSPVLRGLYNEQFF. In DNA, the CDR3 is TGTGCCAGCAGTTCCCCAGTTCTCAGGGGCCTATACAATGAGCAGTTCTTC.

This clone was counted only a few times. A single base separates this from a much larger clone, so it may be a read error. This chain joins TRBV5-4 and TRBJ1-1, with 8 bases identical to TRBD1. The V gene's germline CDR1 is SGHNT and CDR2 YYREEE (reference sequence). The CDR3 is 14 residues long. V lost 3 bases to trimming and J lost 4 bases; unmatched junction nucleotides: 5. The DNA of the CDR3 is TGTGCCAGCAGCTGGGGAACAGGGGGCACTGAAGCTTTCTTT. It is translated as CASSWGTGGTEAFF.

The chain joins TRBV7-2 to TRBJ1-2; D might be TRBD1 (5 bases). This CDR3 is built from 13 residues. The V gene lost 5 bases and the J gene lost 4 bases, with 11 bases spanning the gap. CDR1 and CDR2 (germline): SGHTA, FQGNSA. Written as DNA, the CDR3 is TGTGCCAGCAGCCGGCCGGGACTCTATGGCTACACCTTC. Its protein product is CASSRPGLYGYTF. Looking up the rest from reference TRBV7-2 and TRBJ1-2 gives the full variable domain: GAGVSQSPSNKVTEKGKDVELRCDPISGHTALYWYRQSLGQGLEFLIYFQGNSAPDKSGLPSDRFSAERTGGSVSTLTIQRTQQEDSAVYLCASSRPGLYGYTFGSGTRLTVV.

The chain links TRBV30 to TRBJ2-6, with TRBD2 matching 11 bases. CDR1 is GTSNPN and CDR2 is SVGIG in the germline V gene (reference sequence). This CDR3 is 18 amino acids long. Germline trimming cut 1 base from V and 0 bases from J; bases unmatched to any gene: 5. Here the CDR3 reads CAWSAQGLADSGANVLTF. CDR3 DNA: TGTGCCTGGAGTGCCCAGGGACTAGCGGACTCTGGGGCCAACGTCCTGACTTTC.

The V call is TRBV2, the J call TRBJ1-2; D remains unclear. Germline CDR1 SNHLY, CDR2 FYNNEI. V was shortened by 5 bases and J by 4 bases, with 14 bases between the two germline ends. CDR3 length equals 14 residues. This chain's CDR3 is CASSIGVLIYGYTF. Here the CDR3 DNA reads TGTGCCAGCAGTATCGGGGTACTTATCTATGGCTACACCTTC.

This chain links TRBV11-2 with TRBJ2-1; 12 positions agree with TRBD2. V lost 6 bases, J lost 6 bases, and 9 bases stayed unmatched. CDR1 SGHAT and CDR2 FQNNGV come from the germline V gene. The CDR3 is made up of 16 amino acids. CDR3 amino acids: CASSSPGTSGLNEQFF. In DNA form, the CDR3 reads TGTGCCAGCAGTTCCCCTGGGACTAGCGGGCTCAATGAGCAGTTCTTC. The whole variable domain, filled in from reference TRBV11-2 and TRBJ2-1, reads EAGVAQSPRYKIIEKRQSVAFWCNPISGHATLYWYQQILGQGPKLLIQFQNNGVVDDSQLPKDRFSAERLKGVDSTLKIQPAKLEDSAVYLCASSSPGTSGLNEQFFGPGTRLTVL.

Only a few counts were recorded for this clone. The chain carries TRBV2 and TRBJ2-3; TRBD2 might be the D (6 bases). With 3 bases removed from V and 5 bases from J, the gap between germline ends came to 18 bases. CDR3 length: 16 amino acids. Per the germline V gene, CDR1 is SNHLY and CDR2 is FYNNEI. This CDR3 is CASSELRGTRGDTQYF. As DNA, the CDR3 is TGTGCCAGCAGTGAGCTCCGCGGGACGAGGGGAGATACGCAGTATTTT.

The chain joins TRBV7-8 to TRBJ2-3; D gene uncertain. Trimming removed 1 base at V and 2 bases at J, with 16 bases between. The CDR3 runs to 17 residues. CDR1 and CDR2 from the germline V gene are SGHVS and FQNEAQ. The DNA of the CDR3 is TGTGCCAGCAGCTTAGGTCCACAGCTCACACCCACAGATACGCAGTATTTT. The encoded protein is CASSLGPQLTPTDTQYF.

The table lists this clone with a count of one. This chain joins TRBV5-6 and TRBJ2-1; 7 bases map to TRBD2. The CDR3 length is 13 residues. J gave up 8 bases and V 2 bases, and 4 bases lay outside the gene matches. Germline V gene data show CDR1 as SGHDT and CDR2 as YYEEEE. The CDR3 DNA reads as TGTGCCAGCAGCTTTAAGGGAGGGCATGAGCAGTTCTTC. This encodes CASSFKGGHEQFF.

The chain links TRBV5-1 to TRBJ2-7; tentative D call: TRBD2 (6 bases). This CDR3 is built from 14 residues. CDR1 and CDR2 from the germline V gene are SGHRS and YFSETQ. Deletions cut 0 bases from V and 6 bases from J, with 13 bases between. The CDR3 spells CASSLATPGVEQYF. The DNA of the CDR3 is TGCGCCAGCAGCTTGGCCACCCCGGGGGTCGAGCAGTACTTC.

The genes are TRBV29-1 and TRBJ2-7, with 7 positions matching TRBD1. Germline values: CDR1 SQVTM, CDR2 ANQGSEA. Trimming cost V 0 bases and J 0 bases; bases outside gene matches: 2. The CDR3 sequence is 14 residues long. In DNA, the CDR3 is TGCAGCGTTGAAGAACAGGGGCCCTCCTACGAGCAGTACTTC. Translated, it gives CSVEEQGPSYEQYF.

V gene TRBV19 combines with J gene TRBJ1-5, with D perhaps matching TRBD1 (6 bases). V lost 6 bases to trimming and J lost 3 bases, with 12 bases between them. The CDR3 runs to 14 residues. Germline values: CDR1 LNHDA, CDR2 SQIVND (reference sequence). This chain's CDR3 is CASSQRDNNQPQHF. The CDR3 coding sequence is TGTGCCAGTAGCCAGCGGGACAACAATCAGCCCCAGCATTTT. Full variable domain (remainder filled in from reference TRBV19 and TRBJ1-5): DGGITQSPKYLFRKEGQNVTLSCEQNLNHDAMYWYRQDPGQGLRLIYYSQIVNDFQKGDIAEGYSVSREKKESFPLTVTSAQKNPTAFYLCASSQRDNNQPQHFGDGTRLSIL.

The genes are TRBV18 and TRBJ2-2; TRBD1 agrees at 9 bases. The J segment lost 1 base and the V segment lost 3 bases, leaving 6 bases of the junction unmatched. The CDR3 totals 17 residues. Germline CDR1 is KGHSH and CDR2 is LQKENI. The CDR3 nucleotides read TGTGCCAGCTCACCTCAGCGGACAGGGGAGAACACCGGGGAGCTGTTTTTT. It encodes CASSPQRTGENTGELFF.